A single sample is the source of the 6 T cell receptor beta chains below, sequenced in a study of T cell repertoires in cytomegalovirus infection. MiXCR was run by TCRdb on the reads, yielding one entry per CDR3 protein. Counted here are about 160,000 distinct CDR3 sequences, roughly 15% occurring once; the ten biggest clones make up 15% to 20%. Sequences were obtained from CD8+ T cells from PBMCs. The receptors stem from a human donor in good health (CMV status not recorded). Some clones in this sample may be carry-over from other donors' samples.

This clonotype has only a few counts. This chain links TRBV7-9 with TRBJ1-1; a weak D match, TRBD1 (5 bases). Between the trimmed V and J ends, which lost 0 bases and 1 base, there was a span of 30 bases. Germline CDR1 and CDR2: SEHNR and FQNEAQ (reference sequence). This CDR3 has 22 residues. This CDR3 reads CASSLAVLLRPKAEGTNTEAFF. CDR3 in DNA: TGTGCCAGCAGCTTAGCGGTTCTTCTCCGGCCTAAGGCGGAGGGGACGAACACTGAAGCTTTCTTT.

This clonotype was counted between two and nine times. The chain's CDR3 is CSVVGKEQFF. DNA of the CDR3: TGCAGCGTTGTAGGGAAGGAGCAGTTCTTC. V is TRBV29-1 and J is TRBJ2-1; D unresolved. Germline lookup yields CDR1 SQVTM and CDR2 ANQGSEA. The CDR3 is 10 amino acids. V shed 4 bases and J shed 10 bases, with 8 bases lying between them.

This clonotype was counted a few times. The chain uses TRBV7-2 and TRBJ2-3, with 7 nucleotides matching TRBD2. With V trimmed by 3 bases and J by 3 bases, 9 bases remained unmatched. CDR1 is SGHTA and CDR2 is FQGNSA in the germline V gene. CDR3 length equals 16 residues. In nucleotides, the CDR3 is TGTGCCAGCAGCTTCTTGAGTGGGAGGGTTACAGATACGCAGTATTTT. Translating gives CASSFLSGRVTDTQYF.

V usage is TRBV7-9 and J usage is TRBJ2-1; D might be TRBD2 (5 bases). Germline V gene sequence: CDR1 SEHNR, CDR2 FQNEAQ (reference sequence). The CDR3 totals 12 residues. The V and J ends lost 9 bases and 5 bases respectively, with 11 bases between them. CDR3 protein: CASTSGHNEQFF. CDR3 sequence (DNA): TGTGCCAGTACCAGCGGTCACAATGAGCAGTTCTTC.

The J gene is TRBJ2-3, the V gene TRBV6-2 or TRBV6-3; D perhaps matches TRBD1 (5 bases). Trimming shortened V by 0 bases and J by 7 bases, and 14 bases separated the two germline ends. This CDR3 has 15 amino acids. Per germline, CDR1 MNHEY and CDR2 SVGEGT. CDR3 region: CASSYSLNRSYTQYF. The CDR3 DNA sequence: TGTGCCAGCAGTTACTCGCTTAACAGGAGTTATACGCAGTATTTT.

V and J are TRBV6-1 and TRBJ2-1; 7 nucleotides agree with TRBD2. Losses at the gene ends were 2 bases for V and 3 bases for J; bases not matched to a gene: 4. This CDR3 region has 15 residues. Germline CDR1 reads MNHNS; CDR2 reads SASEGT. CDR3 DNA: TGTGCCAGCAGTGAAAGTCTAGCGGTCTACAATGAGCAGTTCTTC. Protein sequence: CASSESLAVYNEQFF.